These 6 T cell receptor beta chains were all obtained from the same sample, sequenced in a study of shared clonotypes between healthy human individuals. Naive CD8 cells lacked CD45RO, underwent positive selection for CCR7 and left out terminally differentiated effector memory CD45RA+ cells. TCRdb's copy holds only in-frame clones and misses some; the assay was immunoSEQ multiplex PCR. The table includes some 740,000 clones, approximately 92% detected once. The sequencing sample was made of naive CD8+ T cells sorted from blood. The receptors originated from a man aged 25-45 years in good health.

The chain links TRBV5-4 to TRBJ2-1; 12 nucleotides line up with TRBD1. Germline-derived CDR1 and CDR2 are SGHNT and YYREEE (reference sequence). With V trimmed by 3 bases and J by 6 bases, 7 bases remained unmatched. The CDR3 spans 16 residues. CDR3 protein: CASSSTGTGGFNEQFF. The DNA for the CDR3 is TGTGCCAGCAGCTCAACCGGGACAGGGGGCTTCAATGAGCAGTTCTTC.

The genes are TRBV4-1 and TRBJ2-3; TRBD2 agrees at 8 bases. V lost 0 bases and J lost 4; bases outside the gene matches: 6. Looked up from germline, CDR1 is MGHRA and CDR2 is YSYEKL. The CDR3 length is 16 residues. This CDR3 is CASSQEPAGVPDTQYF. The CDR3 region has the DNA TGCGCCAGCAGCCAAGAACCAGCGGGAGTACCAGATACGCAGTATTTT.

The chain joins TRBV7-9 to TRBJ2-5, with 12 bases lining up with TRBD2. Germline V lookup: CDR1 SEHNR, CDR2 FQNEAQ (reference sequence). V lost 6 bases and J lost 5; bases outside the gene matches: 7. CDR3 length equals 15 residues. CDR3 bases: TGTGCCAGCAGGGCCGGAGGACTAGCGGGGGAGACCCAGTACTTC. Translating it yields CASRAGGLAGETQYF.

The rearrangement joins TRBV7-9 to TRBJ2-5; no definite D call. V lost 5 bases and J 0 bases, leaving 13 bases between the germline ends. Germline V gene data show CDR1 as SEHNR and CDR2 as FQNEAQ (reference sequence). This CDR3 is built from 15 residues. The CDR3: CASSTDGRYQETQYF. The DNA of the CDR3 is TGTGCCAGCAGCACAGACGGCAGGTACCAAGAGACCCAGTACTTC.

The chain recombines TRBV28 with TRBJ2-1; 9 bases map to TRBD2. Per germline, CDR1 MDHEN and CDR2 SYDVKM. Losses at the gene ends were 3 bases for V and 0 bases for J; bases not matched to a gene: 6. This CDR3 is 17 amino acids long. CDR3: CASSFPLAGSSYNEQFF. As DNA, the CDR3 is TGTGCCAGCAGTTTTCCTCTAGCGGGGAGCTCCTACAATGAGCAGTTCTTC. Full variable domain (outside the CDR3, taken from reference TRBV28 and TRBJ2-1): DVKVTQSSRYLVKRTGEKVFLECVQDMDHENMFWYRQDPGLGLRLIYFSYDVKMKEKGDIPEGYSVSREKKERFSLILESASTNQTSMYLCASSFPLAGSSYNEQFFGPGTRLTVL.

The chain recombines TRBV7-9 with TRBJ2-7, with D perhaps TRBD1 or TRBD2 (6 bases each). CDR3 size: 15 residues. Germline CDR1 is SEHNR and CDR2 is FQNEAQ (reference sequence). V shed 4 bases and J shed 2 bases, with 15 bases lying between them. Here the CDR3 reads CASSSAGGGTYEQYF. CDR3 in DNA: TGTGCCAGCAGCTCCGCCGGGGGCGGTACCTACGAGCAGTACTTC.